This T cell receptor beta chain was identified during a study of OX40 agonist ivuxolimab in advanced cancers. The CDR3 covers 15 residues. Between the trimmed V and J ends, which lost 4 bases and 1 base, there was a span of 13 bases. The germline V gene has CDR1 LNHNV and CDR2 YYDKDF (reference sequence). The method was immunoSEQ multiplex PCR; TCRdb's version includes in-frame clones alone and lacks a portion of them. The sample consists of some 48,000 clones, 80% to 95% of them appearing once. The rearrangement uses TRBV15 and TRBJ2-5; D is perhaps TRBD1 (7 bases). The sample here was CD4+ or CD8+ T cells sorted from blood, taken in a trial of the OX40 agonist ivuxolimab. This TCR came from an adult with an advanced solid tumor such as melanoma, head and neck, liver or kidney cancer. The CDR3 DNA reads TGTGCCACCAGCAATGGGGGGACAGCCCAAGAGACCCAGTACTTC. Translated: CATSNGGTAQETQYF. The full variable domain, its missing parts supplied by reference TRBV15 and TRBJ2-5, is DAMVIQNPRYQVTQFGKPVTLSCSQTLNHNVMYWYQQKSSQAPKLLFHYYDKDFNNEADTPDNFQSRRPNTSFCFLDIRSPGLGDTAMYLCATSNGGTAQETQYFGPGTRLLVL.